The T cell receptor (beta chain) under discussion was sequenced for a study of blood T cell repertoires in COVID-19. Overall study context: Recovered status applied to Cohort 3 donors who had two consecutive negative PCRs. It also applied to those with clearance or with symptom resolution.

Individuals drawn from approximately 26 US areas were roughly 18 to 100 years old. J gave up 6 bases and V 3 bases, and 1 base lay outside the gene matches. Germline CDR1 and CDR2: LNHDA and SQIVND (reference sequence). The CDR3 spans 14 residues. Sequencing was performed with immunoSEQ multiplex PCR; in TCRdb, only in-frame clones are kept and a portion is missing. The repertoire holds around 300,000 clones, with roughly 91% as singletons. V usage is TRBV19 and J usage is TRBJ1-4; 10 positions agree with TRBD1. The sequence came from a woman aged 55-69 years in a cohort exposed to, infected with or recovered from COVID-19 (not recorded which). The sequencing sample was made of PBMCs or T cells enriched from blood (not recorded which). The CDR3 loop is CASSIGTGDEKLFF. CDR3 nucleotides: TGTGCCAGTAGTATCGGGACAGGGGATGAAAAACTGTTTTTT.